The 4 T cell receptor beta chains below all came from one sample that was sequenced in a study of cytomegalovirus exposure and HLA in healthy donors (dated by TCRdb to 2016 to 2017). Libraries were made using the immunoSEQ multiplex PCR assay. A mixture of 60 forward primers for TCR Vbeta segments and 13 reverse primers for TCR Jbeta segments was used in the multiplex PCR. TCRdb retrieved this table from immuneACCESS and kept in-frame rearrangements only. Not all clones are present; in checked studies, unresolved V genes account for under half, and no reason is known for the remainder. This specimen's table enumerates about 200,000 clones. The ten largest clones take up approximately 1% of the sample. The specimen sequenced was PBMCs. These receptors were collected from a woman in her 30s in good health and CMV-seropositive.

DNA of the CDR3: TGTGCCAGCAGCGTAGAAGTTGGAGGGGGACAGTTGCATTTT. It codes for CASSVEVGGGQLHF. V and J are TRBV9 and TRBJ1-5; 7 bases fit TRBD1. The CDR3 runs to 14 residues. CDR1 SGDLS and CDR2 YYNGEE come from the germline V gene. V dropped 0 bases and J dropped 15; count of bases not matched to a gene: 12.

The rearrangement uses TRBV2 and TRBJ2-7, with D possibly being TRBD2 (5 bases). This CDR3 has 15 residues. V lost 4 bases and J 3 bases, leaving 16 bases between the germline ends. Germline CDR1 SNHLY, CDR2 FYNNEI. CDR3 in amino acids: CASSVAGGDVYEQYF. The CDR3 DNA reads TGTGCCAGCAGTGTTGCGGGTGGGGATGTCTACGAGCAGTACTTC.

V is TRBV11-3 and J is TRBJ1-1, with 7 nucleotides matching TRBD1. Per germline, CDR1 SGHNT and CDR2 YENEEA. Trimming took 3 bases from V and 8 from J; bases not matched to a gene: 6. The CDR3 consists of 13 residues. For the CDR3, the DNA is TGTGCCAGCAGCTTGGGGACAGCGCCAGAAGCTTTCTTT. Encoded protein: CASSLGTAPEAFF.

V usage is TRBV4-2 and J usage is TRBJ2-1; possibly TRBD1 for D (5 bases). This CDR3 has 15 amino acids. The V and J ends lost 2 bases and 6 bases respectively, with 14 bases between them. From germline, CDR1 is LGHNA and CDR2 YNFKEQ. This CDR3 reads CASSQFAGALNEQFF. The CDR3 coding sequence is TGTGCCAGCAGCCAATTTGCTGGGGCCCTCAATGAGCAGTTCTTC.